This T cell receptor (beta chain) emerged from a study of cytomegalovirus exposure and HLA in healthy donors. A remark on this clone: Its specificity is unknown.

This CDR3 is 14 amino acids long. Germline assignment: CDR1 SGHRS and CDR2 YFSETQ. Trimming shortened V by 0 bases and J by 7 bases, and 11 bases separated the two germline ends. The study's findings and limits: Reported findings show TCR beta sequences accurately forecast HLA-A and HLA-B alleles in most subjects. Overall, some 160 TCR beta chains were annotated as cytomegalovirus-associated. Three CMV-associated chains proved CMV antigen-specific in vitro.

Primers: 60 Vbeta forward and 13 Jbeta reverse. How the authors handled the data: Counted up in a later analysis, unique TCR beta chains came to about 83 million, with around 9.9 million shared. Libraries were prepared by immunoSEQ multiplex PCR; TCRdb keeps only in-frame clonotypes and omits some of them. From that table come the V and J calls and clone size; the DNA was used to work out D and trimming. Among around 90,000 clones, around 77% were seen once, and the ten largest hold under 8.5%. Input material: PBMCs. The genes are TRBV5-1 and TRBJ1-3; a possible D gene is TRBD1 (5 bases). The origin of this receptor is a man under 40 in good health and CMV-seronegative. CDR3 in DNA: TGCGCCAGCAGCTTGGGACCAGGGCCTAACACCATATATTTT. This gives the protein CASSLGPGPNTIYF.